This T cell receptor beta chain comes out of a study of CXCR3-negative and CXCR3-positive naive CD8 T cells. Germline V gives CDR1 SQVTM, CDR2 ANQGSEA. The CDR3 extends over 16 amino acids. The authors made the TRB cDNA libraries by 5' RACE using UMI labels. TCRdb reprocessed the 5' RACE reads and stores each CDR3 protein as one record, lacking DNA. Its table lists some 25,000 distinct CDR3 sequences. Study-level points and caveats: CXCR3 expression partially decreased after cryopreservation; most assays used fresh PBMCs.

Worth noting for this clonotype: Its antigen is as yet unknown.

J is TRBJ2-3 and V is TRBV29-1; TCRdb designates TRBD2, a call that cannot be tested without DNA. Sequencing input: naive CXCR3- CD8+ T cells from blood. The sample's subset: CD45RO-CCR7+CD27+CD95- naive CD8+ T cells lacking CXCR3 (TNR3-). The clonotype originates from a human donor in good health. Some clones in this sample may be carry-over from other donors' samples. The CDR3 loop is CSVPRTSGGPTDTQYF.